Following are 11 T cell receptor beta chains from one sample sequenced in a study of blood T cells in healthy people across ages. It was with a sample-barcoded 5' primer and a J-beta primer mix that a second PCR of about 6 to 12 cycles was run. TCRdb redid the calling of the 5' RACE reads with MiXCR, one entry per CDR3 protein. The sample lists around 1,900,000 distinct CDR3 sequences; around 40% were seen once. Input material: blood. Receptors originate from a human donor in good health.

This clonotype was counted only a few times. The chain employs TRBV7-9 and TRBJ1-5; D remains ambiguous. Germline V CDR1 and CDR2: SEHNR, FQNEAQ (reference sequence). V lost 5 bases and J lost 2, with 16 bases in between. CDR3 length: 16 amino acids. The CDR3, as DNA: TGTGCCAGCAGCCCCGGCCTAAAGGGTGGCAATCAGCCCCAGCATTTT. Translating it yields CASSPGLKGGNQPQHF.

This clonotype has more than one count but fewer than ten. The chain combines TRBV20-1 with TRBJ2-5; possible D gene TRBD1, 5 bases. The CDR3 runs to 16 residues. Trimming cost V 5 bases and J 4 bases, with 23 bases left between them. Germline CDR1 is DFQATT and CDR2 is SNEGSKA (reference sequence). This CDR3 is CSASIFGAMGGETQYF. For the CDR3, the DNA is TGCAGTGCTTCCATTTTTGGGGCGATGGGTGGAGAGACCCAGTACTTC.

CDR3 sequence (DNA): TGTGCCACCAGTTCTCCCTGGCAGCAGAGGGGGCCAGGAGCCTACAATGAGCAGTTCTTC. It is translated as CATSSPWQQRGPGAYNEQFF. This chain links TRBV15 with TRBJ2-1; 7 nucleotides agree with TRBD1. The V gene's germline CDR1 is LNHNV and CDR2 YYDKDF (reference sequence). With 6 bases clipped from V and 2 bases from J, the junction kept 22 bases outside the gene matches. The CDR3 sequence is 20 residues long.

This clonotype was counted between two and nine times. The CDR3 loop reads CASSLGEDRRYGYTF. In DNA, the CDR3 is TGTGCCAGCAGCCTAGGGGAGGACCGTCGGTATGGCTACACCTTC. This chain links TRBV7-9 with TRBJ1-2, with TRBD1 as a possible D gene (5 bases). Germline assignment: CDR1 SEHNR and CDR2 FQNEAQ (reference sequence). The CDR3 is 15 amino acids. The V end was cut by 5 bases, the J end by 5 bases, with 18 bases between.

This rearrangement joins TRBV6-2 or TRBV6-3 to TRBJ2-3; the D gene could be TRBD1 or TRBD2 (5 bases each). In germline, CDR1 is MNHEY, CDR2 SVGEGT. Trimming took off 6 bases at V and 6 bases at J, with 13 bases between the two ends. The CDR3 runs 13 residues. CDR3 sequence (DNA): TGTGCCAGCAGCGGGACCCCAGGGGATACGCAGTATTTT. As protein: CASSGTPGDTQYF.

With regard to this clonotype: A read error may produce the germline difference seen at one junction end. The V call is TRBV20-1, the J call TRBJ2-3; tentatively, D is TRBD1 or TRBD2 (5 bases each). CDR1 is DFQATT, CDR2 SNEGSKA, per germline (reference sequence). The CDR3 loop spans 15 amino acids. CDR3: CSARESGRPTDTQYF. CDR3 nucleotide sequence: TGCAGCGCTAGAGAATCGGGACGTCCCACAGATACGCAGTATTTT.

This clonotype has a count of ten or more. The J gene is TRBJ2-5, the V gene TRBV7-9; 7 bases fit TRBD2. V trimming: 5 bases; J trimming: 2 bases; junction bases outside the gene matches: 5. The CDR3 is 14 amino acids. In germline, CDR1 is SEHNR, CDR2 FQNEAQ (reference sequence). The CDR3 loop reads CASSHSGLQETQYF. The CDR3 nucleotides read TGTGCCAGCAGCCATAGCGGGCTACAAGAGACCCAGTACTTC.

The rearrangement links TRBV20-1 to TRBJ1-1; D gene unclear. The V gene's germline CDR1 is DFQATT and CDR2 SNEGSKA (reference sequence). This CDR3 contains 13 residues. V was cut by 6 bases and J by 6 bases, with 17 bases left in between. The DNA for the CDR3 is TGCAGTGCCCAAACTGACCGGAATCCTGAAGCTTTCTTT. This translates into CSAQTDRNPEAFF.

The rearrangement uses TRBV29-1 and TRBJ2-5; 8 bases fit TRBD1. V was pared by 4 bases and J by 5 bases, with 9 bases of the junction left unmatched. Per the germline V gene, CDR1 is SQVTM and CDR2 is ANQGSEA. There are 14 residues in the CDR3. DNA for the CDR3: TGCAGCGTTGGGGGACAGGTAGTTAGGGAGACCCAGTACTTC. This sequence encodes CSVGGQVVRETQYF. Complete variable domain (other parts from reference TRBV29-1 and TRBJ2-5): SAVISQKPSRDICQRGTSLTIQCQVDSQVTMMFWYRQQPGQSLTLIATANQGSEATYESGFVIDKFPISRPNLTFSTLTVSNMSPEDSSIYLCSVGGQVVRETQYFGPGTRLLVL.

The chain employs TRBV29-1 and TRBJ1-1; TRBD1 matches 9 bases. The V segment lost 6 bases and the J segment 3 bases; nucleotides outside the gene matches: 8. The V gene's germline CDR1 is SQVTM and CDR2 ANQGSEA. CDR3 length: 14 residues. Here the CDR3 reads CSVAPGQGYTEAFF. The CDR3 nucleotides are TGCAGCGTAGCCCCGGGACAGGGTTACACTGAAGCTTTCTTT.

The chain joins TRBV28 to TRBJ1-1; TRBD1 is a possible D gene (5 bases). The CDR3 has 15 residues. The germline V gene encodes CDR1 MDHEN and CDR2 SYDVKM. Trimming took off 7 bases at V and 2 bases at J, with 17 bases between the two ends. The CDR3 nucleotides are TGTGCCAGCAATCGCTTCGGGGGGGGAAACACTGAAGCTTTCTTT. It yields the protein CASNRFGGGNTEAFF.